These 8 T cell receptor beta chains were all obtained from the same sample, sequenced in a study of monozygotic twins with inflammatory bowel disease (dated by TCRdb to between 2018 and 2021). The library was produced with 5' RACE. The sequencing machine was an Illumina HiSeq 2500. With the reads reprocessed by TCRdb, a single entry stands for each CDR3 protein sequence and no DNA is reported. The record for this sample contains approximately 400,000 distinct CDR3 sequences. About 2.5% of the sample goes to the ten largest clones. The sequenced sample was blood. Receptor source: a human donor with ulcerative colitis or Crohn's disease, or a healthy co-twin of an affected twin (not recorded which).

The rearrangement joins TRBV4-3 to TRBJ2-7. This CDR3 is built from 17 residues. Germline lookup yields CDR1 LGHNA and CDR2 YSLEER. CDR3 residues: CASSQEAFRLETYEQYF.

The rearrangement joins TRBV2 to TRBJ2-3; TCRdb gives TRBD1 as the D gene, but with no DNA this cannot be confirmed. The germline V gene encodes CDR1 SNHLY and CDR2 FYNNEI. The CDR3 sequence is 13 residues long. CDR3 protein: CASRGQSTDTQYF. The variable domain in full, with the rest retrieved from reference TRBV2 and TRBJ2-3, is EPEVTQTPSHQVTQMGQEVILRCVPISNHLYFYWYRQILGQKVEFLVSFYNNEISEKSEIFDDQFSVERPDGSNFTLKIRSTKLEDSAMYFCASRGQSTDTQYFGPGTRLTVL.

The chain has TRBV20-1 and TRBJ2-2; TCRdb names TRBD1, which stays unverified in the absence of DNA. Per the germline V gene, CDR1 is DFQATT and CDR2 is SNEGSKA (reference sequence). CDR3 length equals 13 residues. CDR3 amino acids: CSAREAGSGELFF.

This rearrangement joins TRBV9 to TRBJ1-6. Looked up from germline, CDR1 is SGDLS and CDR2 is YYNGEE. The CDR3 sequence is 16 residues long. This chain's CDR3 is CASSVAGSEPNSPLHF.

The rearrangement links TRBV20-1 to TRBJ1-5; TCRdb returns TRBD1, unconfirmable since there is no DNA. CDR1 and CDR2 (germline): DFQATT, SNEGSKA (reference sequence). CDR3 length: 12 residues. CDR3 sequence: CSAPTGSQPQHF.

The CDR3 is CASSLALVGGYTF. The chain carries TRBV12-3 or TRBV12-4 and TRBJ1-2. CDR3 length: 13 residues.

This chain links TRBV18 with TRBJ2-1; the TCRdb call, TRBD1, lacks DNA for checking. The CDR3 length is 16 residues. Germline-derived CDR1 and CDR2 are KGHSH and LQKENI. This chain's CDR3 is CASSPQWQGALNEQFF.

The V and J genes are TRBV20-1 and TRBJ1-1. Germline V CDR1 and CDR2: DFQATT, SNEGSKA (reference sequence). There are 15 residues in the CDR3. The CDR3 sequence: CSARGFVSRDTEAFF.